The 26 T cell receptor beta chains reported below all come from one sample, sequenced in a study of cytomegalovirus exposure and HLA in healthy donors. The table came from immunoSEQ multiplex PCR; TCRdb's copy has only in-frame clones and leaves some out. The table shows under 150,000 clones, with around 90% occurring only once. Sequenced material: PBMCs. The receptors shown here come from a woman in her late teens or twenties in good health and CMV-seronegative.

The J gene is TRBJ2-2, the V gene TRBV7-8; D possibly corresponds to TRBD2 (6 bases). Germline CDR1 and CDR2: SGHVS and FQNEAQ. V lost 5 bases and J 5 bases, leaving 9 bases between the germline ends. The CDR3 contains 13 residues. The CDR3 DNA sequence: TGTGCCAGCAGCCCGGAGGGAACCGGGGAGCTGTTTTTT. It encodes CASSPEGTGELFF. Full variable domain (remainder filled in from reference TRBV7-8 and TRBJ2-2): GAGVSQSPRYKVAKRGQDVALRCDPISGHVSLFWYQQALGQGPEFLTYFQNEAQLDKSGLPSDRFFAERPEGSVSTLKIQRTQQEDSAVYLCASSPEGTGELFFGEGSRLTVL.

The CDR3 nucleotides are TGTGCCAGCAGCTTAGGAGACAGGAGCTCCTACAATGAGCAGTTCTTC. Translation gives CASSLGDRSSYNEQFF. V usage is TRBV7-2 and J usage is TRBJ2-1, with D perhaps TRBD1 (6 bases). This CDR3 contains 16 residues. Germline V gene sequence: CDR1 SGHTA, CDR2 FQGNSA. V was trimmed by 1 base and J by 0 bases, leaving 10 bases between them.

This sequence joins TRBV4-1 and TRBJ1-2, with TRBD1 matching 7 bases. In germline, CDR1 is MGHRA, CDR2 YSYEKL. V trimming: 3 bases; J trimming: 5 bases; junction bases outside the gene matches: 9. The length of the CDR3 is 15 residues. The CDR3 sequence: CASSQEQGREYGYTF. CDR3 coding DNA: TGCGCCAGCAGCCAGGAACAGGGGAGAGAATATGGCTACACCTTC.

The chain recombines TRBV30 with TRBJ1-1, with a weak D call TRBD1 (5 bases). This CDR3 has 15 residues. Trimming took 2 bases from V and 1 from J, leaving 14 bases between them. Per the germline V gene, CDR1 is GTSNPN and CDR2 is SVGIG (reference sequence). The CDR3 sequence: CAWSPPGLKNTEAFF. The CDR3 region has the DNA TGTGCCTGGAGTCCGCCGGGACTCAAGAACACTGAAGCTTTCTTT.

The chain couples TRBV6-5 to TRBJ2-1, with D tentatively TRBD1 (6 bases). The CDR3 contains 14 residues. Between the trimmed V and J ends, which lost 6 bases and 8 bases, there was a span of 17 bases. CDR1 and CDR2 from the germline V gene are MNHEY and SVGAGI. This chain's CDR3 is CASSLYGGRDEQFF. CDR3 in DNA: TGTGCCAGCAGCTTGTATGGGGGCCGAGATGAGCAGTTCTTC.

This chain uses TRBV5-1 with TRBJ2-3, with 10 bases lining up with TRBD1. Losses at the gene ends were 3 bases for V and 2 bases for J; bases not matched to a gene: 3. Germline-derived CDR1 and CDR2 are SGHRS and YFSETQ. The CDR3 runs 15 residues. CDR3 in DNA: TGCGCCAGCAGCTGGGGACAGGGGTTCACAGATACGCAGTATTTT. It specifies CASSWGQGFTDTQYF.

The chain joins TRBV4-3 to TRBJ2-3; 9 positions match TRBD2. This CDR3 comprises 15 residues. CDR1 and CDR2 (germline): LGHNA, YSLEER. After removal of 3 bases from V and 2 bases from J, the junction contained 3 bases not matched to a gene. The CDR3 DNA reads TGCGCCAGCAGCCAGATAGCGGGAGACACAGATACGCAGTATTTT. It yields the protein CASSQIAGDTDTQYF.

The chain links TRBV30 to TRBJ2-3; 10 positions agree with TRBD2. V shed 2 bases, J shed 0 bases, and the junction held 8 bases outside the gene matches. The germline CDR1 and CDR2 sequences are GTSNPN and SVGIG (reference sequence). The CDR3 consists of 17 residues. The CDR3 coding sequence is TGTGCCTGGAGTATAAGACGGACTAGCGGCAGCACAGATACGCAGTATTTT. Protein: CAWSIRRTSGSTDTQYF.

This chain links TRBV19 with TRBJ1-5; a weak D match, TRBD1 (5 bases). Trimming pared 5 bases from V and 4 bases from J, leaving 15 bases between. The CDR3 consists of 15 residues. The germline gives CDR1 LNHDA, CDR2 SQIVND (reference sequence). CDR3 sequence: CASSVLTVINQPQHF. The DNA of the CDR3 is TGTGCCAGTAGTGTTTTGACAGTTATAAATCAGCCCCAGCATTTT.

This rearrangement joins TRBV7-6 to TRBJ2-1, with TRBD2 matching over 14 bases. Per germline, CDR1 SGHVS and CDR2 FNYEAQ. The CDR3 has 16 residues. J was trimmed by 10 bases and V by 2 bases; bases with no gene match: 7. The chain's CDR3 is CASSLRGTSGSGEQFF. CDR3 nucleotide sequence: TGTGCCAGCAGCTTAAGGGGGACTAGCGGGAGCGGGGAGCAGTTCTTC.

This CDR3 reads CASAKAGGYNEQFF. CDR3 sequence (DNA): TGTGCCAGCGCTAAAGCGGGTGGCTACAATGAGCAGTTCTTC. This chain joins TRBV9 and TRBJ2-1, with a weak D call TRBD2 (6 bases). With 7 bases removed from V and 3 bases from J, the gap between germline ends came to 14 bases. Germline V gene lookup returns CDR1 SGDLS and CDR2 YYNGEE. This CDR3 region has 14 residues.

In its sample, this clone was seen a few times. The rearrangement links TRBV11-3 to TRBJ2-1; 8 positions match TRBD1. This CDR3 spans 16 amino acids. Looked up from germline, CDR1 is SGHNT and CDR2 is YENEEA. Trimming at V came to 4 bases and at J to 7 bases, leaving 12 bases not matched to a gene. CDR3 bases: TGTGCCAGCAGCTATCATTCAGCAGGGGGCCGGAATGAGCAGTTCTTC. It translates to CASSYHSAGGRNEQFF.

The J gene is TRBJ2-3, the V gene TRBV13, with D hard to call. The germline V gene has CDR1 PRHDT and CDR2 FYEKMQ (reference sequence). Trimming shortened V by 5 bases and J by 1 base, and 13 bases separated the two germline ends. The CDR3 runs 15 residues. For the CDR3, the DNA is TGTGCCAGCAGCCCCGAAGACAAGGGCACAGATACGCAGTATTTT. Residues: CASSPEDKGTDTQYF. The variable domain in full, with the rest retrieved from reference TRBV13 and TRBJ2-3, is AAGVIQSPRHLIKEKRETATLKCYPIPRHDTVYWYQQGPGQDPQFLISFYEKMQSDKGSIPDRFSAQQFSDYHSELNMSSLELGDSALYFCASSPEDKGTDTQYFGPGTRLTVL.

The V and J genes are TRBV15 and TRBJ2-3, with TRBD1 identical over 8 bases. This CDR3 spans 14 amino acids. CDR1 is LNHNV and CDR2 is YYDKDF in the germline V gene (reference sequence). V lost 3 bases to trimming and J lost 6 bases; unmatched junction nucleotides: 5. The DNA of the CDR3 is TGTGCCACCAGCAGTACCAGGGGGCCGGATACGCAGTATTTT. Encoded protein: CATSSTRGPDTQYF.

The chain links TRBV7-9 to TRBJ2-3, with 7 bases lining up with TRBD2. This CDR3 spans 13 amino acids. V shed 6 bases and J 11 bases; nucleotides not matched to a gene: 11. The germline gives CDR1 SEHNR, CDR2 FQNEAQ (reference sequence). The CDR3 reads CASSRVASGMQYF. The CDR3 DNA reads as TGTGCCAGCAGTAGGGTGGCTAGCGGAATGCAGTATTTT.

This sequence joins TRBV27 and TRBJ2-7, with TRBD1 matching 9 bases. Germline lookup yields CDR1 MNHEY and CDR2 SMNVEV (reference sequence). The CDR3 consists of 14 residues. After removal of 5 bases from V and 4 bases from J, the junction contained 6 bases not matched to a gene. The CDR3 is CASSPGQGRYEQYF. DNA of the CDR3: TGTGCCAGCAGTCCCGGACAGGGGAGGTACGAGCAGTACTTC.

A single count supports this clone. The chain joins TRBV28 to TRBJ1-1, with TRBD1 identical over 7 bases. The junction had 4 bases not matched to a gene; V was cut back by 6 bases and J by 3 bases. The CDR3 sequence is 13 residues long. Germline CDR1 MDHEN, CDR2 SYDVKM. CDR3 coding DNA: TGTGCCAGCAGCCCCGGACAGGACACTGAAGCTTTCTTT. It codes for CASSPGQDTEAFF.

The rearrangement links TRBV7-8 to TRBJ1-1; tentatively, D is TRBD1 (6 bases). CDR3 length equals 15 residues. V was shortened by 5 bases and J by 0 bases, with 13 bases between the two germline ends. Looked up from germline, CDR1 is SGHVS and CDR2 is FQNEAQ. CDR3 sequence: CASSRGQLMNTEAFF. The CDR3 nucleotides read TGTGCCAGCAGCCGTGGACAGCTGATGAACACTGAAGCTTTCTTT.

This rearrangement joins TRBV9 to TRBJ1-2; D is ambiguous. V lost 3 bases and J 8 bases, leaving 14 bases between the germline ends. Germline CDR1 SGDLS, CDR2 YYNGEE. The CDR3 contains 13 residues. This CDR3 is CASSARSAWGYTF. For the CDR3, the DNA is TGTGCCAGCAGCGCTCGGAGTGCTTGGGGCTACACCTTC.

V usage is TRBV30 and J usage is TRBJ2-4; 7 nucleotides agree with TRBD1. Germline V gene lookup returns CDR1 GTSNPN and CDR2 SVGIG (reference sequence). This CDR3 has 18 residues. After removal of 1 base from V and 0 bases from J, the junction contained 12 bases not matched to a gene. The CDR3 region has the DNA TGTGCCTGGAGTGAATTAATTTCAGGGGGTCTAGCCAAAAACATTCAGTACTTC. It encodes CAWSELISGGLAKNIQYF.

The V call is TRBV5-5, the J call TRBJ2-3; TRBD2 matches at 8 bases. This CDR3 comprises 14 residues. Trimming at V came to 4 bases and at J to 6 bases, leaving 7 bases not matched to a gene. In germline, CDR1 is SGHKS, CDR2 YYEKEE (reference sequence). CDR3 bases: TGTGCCAGCAGCCGACGGACTAGCTCCGATACGCAGTATTTT. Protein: CASSRRTSSDTQYF.

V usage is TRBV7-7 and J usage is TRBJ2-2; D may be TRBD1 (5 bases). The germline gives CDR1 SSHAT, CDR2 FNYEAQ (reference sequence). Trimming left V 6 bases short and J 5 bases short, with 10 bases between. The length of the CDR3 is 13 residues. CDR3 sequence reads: CASRLGRTGELFF. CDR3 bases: TGTGCCAGCAGATTGGGGCGTACCGGGGAGCTGTTTTTT.

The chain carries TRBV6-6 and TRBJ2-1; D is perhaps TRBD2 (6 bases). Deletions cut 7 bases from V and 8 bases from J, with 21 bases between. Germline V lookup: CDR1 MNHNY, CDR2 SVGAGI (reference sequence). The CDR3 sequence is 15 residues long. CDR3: CASTPGAGLSHEQFF. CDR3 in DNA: TGTGCCAGCACCCCTGGGGCGGGACTCTCCCATGAGCAGTTCTTC.

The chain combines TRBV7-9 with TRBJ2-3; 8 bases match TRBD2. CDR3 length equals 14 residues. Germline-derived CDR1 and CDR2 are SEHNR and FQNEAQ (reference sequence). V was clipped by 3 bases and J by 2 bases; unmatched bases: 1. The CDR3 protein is CASSLREVTDTQYF. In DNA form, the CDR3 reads TGTGCCAGCAGCTTGCGGGAGGTCACAGATACGCAGTATTTT.

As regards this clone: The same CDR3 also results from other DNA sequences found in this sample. The CDR3, as DNA: TGTGCCAGCAGCTTGTTGGGGCGGGGACAAGAGACCCAGTACTTC. Protein: CASSLLGRGQETQYF. The chain has TRBV5-6 and TRBJ2-5; a possible D gene is TRBD2 (6 bases). This CDR3 is built from 15 residues. V was pared by 1 base and J by 2 bases, with 12 bases between. The V gene's germline CDR1 is SGHDT and CDR2 YYEEEE.

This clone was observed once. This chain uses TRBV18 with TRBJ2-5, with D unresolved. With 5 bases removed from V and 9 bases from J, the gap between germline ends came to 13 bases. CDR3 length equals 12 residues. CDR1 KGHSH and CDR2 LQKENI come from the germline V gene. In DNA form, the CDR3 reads TGTGCCAGCTCAACCCTAAGAGTGGCCCAGTACTTC. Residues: CASSTLRVAQYF.